This T cell receptor beta chain came from a study of OX40 agonist ivuxolimab in advanced cancers. The CDR3 length is 15 residues. Trimming pared 2 bases from V and 3 bases from J, leaving 14 bases between. CDR1 is SGHAT and CDR2 is FQNNGV in the germline V gene. Clones were sequenced by immunoSEQ multiplex PCR, and TCRdb holds only the in-frame ones, with some missing. The top ten hold roughly 17% of the sample, which has 60,000 or so clones, approximately 90% seen once. This clonotype was sampled from an adult with an advanced solid tumor such as melanoma, head and neck, liver or kidney cancer. This specimen was CD4+ or CD8+ T cells sorted from blood, taken in a trial of the OX40 agonist ivuxolimab. The chain carries TRBV11-2 and TRBJ2-7, with a possible D match to TRBD2 (5 bases). Here the CDR3 DNA reads TGTGCCAGCAGCTTAACCCCGGGAACATTCTACGAGCAGTACTTC. This encodes CASSLTPGTFYEQYF.